Listed below are T cell receptor beta chains from one sample, sequenced in a study of early T cells in non-severe SARS-CoV-2 infection. TCRdb redid the calling of the 5' RACE reads with MiXCR, one entry per CDR3 protein. Among 35,000 to 45,000 distinct CDR3 sequences listed, 6% to 7.5% were seen once. This specimen consisted of whole blood, obtained at baseline. The receptors shown here come from an adult who was a healthcare worker with PCR-confirmed SARS-CoV-2 infection or an uninfected control (not recorded which). The CDR3 runs from the conserved cysteine through the conserved F or W. Where a row states a size, it is once, few, many or the class of an expanded clone; other rows omit it.

CASSWTGVKTEAFF TRBV12-3/TRBV12-4 few TRBJ1-1
CSARAPGLDANEQFF TRBV20-1 NA TRBJ2-1
CASSLGQAHTGYTF TRBV12-3/TRBV12-4 few TRBJ1-2
CASSPGITDTQYF TRBV18 few TRBJ2-3
CASSFIGSGLDNEQFF TRBV28 few TRBJ2-1
CSALSLGGVEAFF TRBV20-1 many TRBJ1-1
CASSYSDRGWFGQYF TRBV6-5 many TRBJ2-7
CASSLGARGRLKTQYF TRBV28 NA TRBJ2-5
CASSSGPAQAYSDEQYF TRBV5-1 many TRBJ2-7
CASSQEWTTNTGELFF TRBV4-1 many TRBJ2-2
CASSLPGLGNTIYF TRBV7-8 many TRBJ1-3
CASNLDSYQPQHF TRBV19 many TRBJ1-5
CACHREGTYNEQFF TRBV11-2 few TRBJ2-1
CASSLRLENTEAFF TRBV18 many TRBJ1-1
CASSKADREETQYF TRBV21-1 NA TRBJ2-5
CASSRESGPTGELFF TRBV18 many TRBJ2-2
CASSSPEETQYF TRBV5-4 NA TRBJ2-5
CASSNSGRGTDTQYF TRBV19 many TRBJ2-3
CASSSGLIYEQYF TRBV28 few TRBJ2-7
CASSLRTSSYNSPLHF TRBV7-6 many TRBJ1-6
CASSFLYEQYF TRBV6-2/TRBV6-3 NA TRBJ2-7
CASSQGPSIAGETQYF TRBV4-3 NA TRBJ2-5
CASSRTQTGTEQYF TRBV7-2 many TRBJ2-7
CASSLDILRSSYEQYF TRBV5-5 few TRBJ2-7
CASSRPSQETQYF TRBV7-2 NA TRBJ2-5
CASTTVRGRAEDNEQFF TRBV6-6 few TRBJ2-1
CASSLVQGATTEAFF TRBV11-2 NA TRBJ1-1
CASEGFEVGQHF TRBV19 few TRBJ1-5
CASSHPVTDTQYF TRBV4-1 many TRBJ2-3
CSARGRRQETQYF TRBV20-1 many TRBJ2-5
CASTMTGGDTGELFF TRBV19 many TRBJ2-2
CASSLVEQFF TRBV7-3 NA TRBJ2-1
CASSLGNYNEQFF TRBV18 many TRBJ2-1
CASSSGRGVQPQHF TRBV7-2 NA TRBJ1-5
CASSYGVSYNEQFF TRBV6-5 medium-sized TRBJ2-1
CAWTYGVTDTQYF TRBV30 NA TRBJ2-3
CAWSAGGDQPQHF TRBV30 many TRBJ1-5
CSARSPLISTHELFF TRBV20-1 NA TRBJ2-2
CASSLGLAGNEQFF TRBV27 many TRBJ2-1
CASSESGHRQETQYF TRBV4-1 NA TRBJ2-5
CASSLESGGVQDTQYF TRBV7-2 NA TRBJ2-3
CATSLGYTDTQYF TRBV7-3 NA TRBJ2-3
CASSAGQRPYEQYF TRBV5-1 NA TRBJ2-7
CASRSGPAGGYTF TRBV6-4 few TRBJ1-2
CASSLQPTNTGELFF TRBV7-2 many TRBJ2-2
CASSGQSQETQYF TRBV10-2 few TRBJ2-5
CASSLRLAGGTGELFF TRBV19 NA TRBJ2-2
CASSPTGALLSYEQYF TRBV3-1 many TRBJ2-7
CASSSPTEQYF TRBV27 NA TRBJ2-7
CATIERDSPNQPQHF TRBV19 many TRBJ1-5
CAWSQGQVSPLHF TRBV30 few TRBJ1-6
CASSPFKTPGDTQYF TRBV28 NA TRBJ2-3